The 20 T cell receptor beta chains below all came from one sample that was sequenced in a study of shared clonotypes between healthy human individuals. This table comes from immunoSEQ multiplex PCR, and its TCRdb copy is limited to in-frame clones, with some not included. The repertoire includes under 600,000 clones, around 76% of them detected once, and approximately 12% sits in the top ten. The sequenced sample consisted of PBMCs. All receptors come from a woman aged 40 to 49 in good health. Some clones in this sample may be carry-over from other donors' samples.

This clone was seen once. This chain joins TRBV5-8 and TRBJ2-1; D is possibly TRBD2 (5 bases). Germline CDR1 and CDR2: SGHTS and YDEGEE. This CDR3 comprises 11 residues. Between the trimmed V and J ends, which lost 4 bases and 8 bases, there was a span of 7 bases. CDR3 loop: CASSKRDEQFF. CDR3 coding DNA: TGTGCCAGCAGCAAGAGGGATGAGCAGTTCTTC.

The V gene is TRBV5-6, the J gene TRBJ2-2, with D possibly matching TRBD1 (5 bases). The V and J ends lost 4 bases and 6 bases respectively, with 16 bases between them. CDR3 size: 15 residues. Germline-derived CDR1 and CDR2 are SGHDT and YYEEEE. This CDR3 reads CASSPPWGRAGELFF. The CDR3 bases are TGTGCCAGCAGCCCCCCGTGGGGCCGGGCCGGGGAGCTGTTTTTT.

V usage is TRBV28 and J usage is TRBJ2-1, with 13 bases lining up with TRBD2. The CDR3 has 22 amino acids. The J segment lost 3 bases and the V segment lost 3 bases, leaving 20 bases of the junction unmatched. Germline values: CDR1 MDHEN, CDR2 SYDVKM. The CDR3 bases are TGTGCCAGCAGTTTTCCTCGTGGGACTAGCGGGACCATATTGCCTCGCTACAATGAGCAGTTCTTC. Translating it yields CASSFPRGTSGTILPRYNEQFF.

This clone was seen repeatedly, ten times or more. CDR3 in amino acids: CASCEAAGNTEAFF. The CDR3, as DNA: TGCGCCAGCTGTGAAGCAGCGGGGAACACTGAAGCTTTCTTT. This rearrangement joins TRBV4-1 to TRBJ1-1, with D unresolved. Trimming pared 8 bases from V and 1 base from J, leaving 14 bases between. CDR3 size: 14 residues. Germline CDR1 is MGHRA and CDR2 is YSYEKL.

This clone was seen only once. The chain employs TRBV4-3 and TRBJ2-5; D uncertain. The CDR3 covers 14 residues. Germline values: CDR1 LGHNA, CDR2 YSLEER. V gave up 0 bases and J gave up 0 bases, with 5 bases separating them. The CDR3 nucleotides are TGCGCCAGCAGCCAAGAATACCACCAAGAGACCCAGTACTTC. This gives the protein CASSQEYHQETQYF.

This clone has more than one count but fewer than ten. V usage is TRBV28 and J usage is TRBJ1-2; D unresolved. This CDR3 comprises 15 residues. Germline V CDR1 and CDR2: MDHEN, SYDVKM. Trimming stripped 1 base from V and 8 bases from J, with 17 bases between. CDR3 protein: CASSLFWRPTGGYTF. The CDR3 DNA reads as TGTGCCAGCAGTTTATTTTGGCGGCCGACCGGCGGCTACACCTTC.

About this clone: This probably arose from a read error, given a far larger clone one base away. CDR3 residues: CASGEEPGADSGYGYTF. The DNA of the CDR3 is TGTGCCAGCGGTGAAGAGCCAGGGGCCGATTCTGGCTATGGCTACACCTTC. This chain connects TRBV25-1 to TRBJ1-2; D is possibly TRBD1 (6 bases). This CDR3 region has 17 residues. The germline CDR1 and CDR2 sequences are MGHDK and SYGVNS.

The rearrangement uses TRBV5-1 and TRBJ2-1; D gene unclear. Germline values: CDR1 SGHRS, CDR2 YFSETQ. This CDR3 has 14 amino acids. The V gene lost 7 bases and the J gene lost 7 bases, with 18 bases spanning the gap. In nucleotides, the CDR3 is TGCGCCAGCGCAGAAGACAACCATCGGAATGAGCAGTTCTTC. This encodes CASAEDNHRNEQFF.

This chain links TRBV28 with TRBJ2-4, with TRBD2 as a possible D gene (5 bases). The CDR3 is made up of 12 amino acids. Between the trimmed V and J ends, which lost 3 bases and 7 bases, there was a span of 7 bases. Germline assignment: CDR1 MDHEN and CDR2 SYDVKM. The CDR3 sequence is CASSFRRNIQYF. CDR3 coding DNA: TGTGCCAGCAGTTTCCGGAGGAACATTCAGTACTTC.

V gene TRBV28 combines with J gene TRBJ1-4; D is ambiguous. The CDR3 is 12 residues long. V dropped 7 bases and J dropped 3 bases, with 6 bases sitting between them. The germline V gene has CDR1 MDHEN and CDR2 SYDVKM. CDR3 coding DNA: TGTGCCAGCAAGCTTTCTAATGAAAAACTGTTTTTT. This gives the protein CASKLSNEKLFF.

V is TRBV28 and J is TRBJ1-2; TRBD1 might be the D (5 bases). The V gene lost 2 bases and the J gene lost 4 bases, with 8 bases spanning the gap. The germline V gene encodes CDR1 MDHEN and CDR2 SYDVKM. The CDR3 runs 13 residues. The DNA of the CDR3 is TGTGCCAGCAGTTTACCAGGGATCTATGGCTACACCTTC. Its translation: CASSLPGIYGYTF.

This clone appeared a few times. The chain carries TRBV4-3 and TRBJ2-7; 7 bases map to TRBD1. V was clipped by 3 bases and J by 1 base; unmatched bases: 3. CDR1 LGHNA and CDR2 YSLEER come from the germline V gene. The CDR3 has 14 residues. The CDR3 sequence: CASSHLTGSYEQYF. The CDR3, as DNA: TGCGCCAGCAGCCACCTGACAGGGTCCTACGAGCAGTACTTC.

The CDR3 sequence: CASSLGQVQPQHF. The CDR3 region has the DNA TGTGCCAGCAGCTTAGGACAGGTTCAGCCCCAGCATTTT. The genes are TRBV13 and TRBJ1-5, with a weak D call TRBD1 (5 bases). Germline lookup yields CDR1 PRHDT and CDR2 FYEKMQ (reference sequence). Trimming took 0 bases from V and 6 from J, leaving 6 bases between them. The CDR3 is 13 amino acids.

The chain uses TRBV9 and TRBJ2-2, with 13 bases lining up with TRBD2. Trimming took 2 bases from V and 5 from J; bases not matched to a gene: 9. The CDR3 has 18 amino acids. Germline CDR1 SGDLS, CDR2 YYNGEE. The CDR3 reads CASSVLGLAGVETGELFF. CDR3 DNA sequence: TGTGCCAGCAGCGTCCTCGGACTAGCGGGAGTCGAGACCGGGGAGCTGTTTTTT.

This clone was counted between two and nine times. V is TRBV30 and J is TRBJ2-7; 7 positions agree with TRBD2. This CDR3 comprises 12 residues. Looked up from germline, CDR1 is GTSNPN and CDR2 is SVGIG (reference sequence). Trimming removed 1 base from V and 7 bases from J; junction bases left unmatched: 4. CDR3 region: CAWSGLAGEQYF. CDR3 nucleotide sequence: TGTGCCTGGAGTGGCTTAGCGGGTGAGCAGTACTTC. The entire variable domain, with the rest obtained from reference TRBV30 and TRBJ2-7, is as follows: SQTIHQWPATLVQPVGSPLSLECTVEGTSNPNLYWYRQAAGRGLQLLFYSVGIGQISSEVPQNLSASRPQDRQFILSSKKLLLSDSGFYLCAWSGLAGEQYFGPGTRLTVT.

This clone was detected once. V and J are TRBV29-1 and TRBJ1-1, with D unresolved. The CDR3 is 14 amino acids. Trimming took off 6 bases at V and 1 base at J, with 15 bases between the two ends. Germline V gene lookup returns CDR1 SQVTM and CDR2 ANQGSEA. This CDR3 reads CSVRPSRRNTEAFF. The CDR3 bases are TGCAGCGTCCGACCCTCCCGGAGGAACACTGAAGCTTTCTTT.

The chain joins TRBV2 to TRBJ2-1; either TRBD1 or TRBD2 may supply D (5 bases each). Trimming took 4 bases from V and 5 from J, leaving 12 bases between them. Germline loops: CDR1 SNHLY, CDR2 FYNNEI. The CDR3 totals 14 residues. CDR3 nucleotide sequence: TGTGCCAGCAGTGCCGGGACGGTACACAATGAGCAGTTCTTC. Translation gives CASSAGTVHNEQFF. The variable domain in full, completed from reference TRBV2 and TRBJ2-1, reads EPEVTQTPSHQVTQMGQEVILRCVPISNHLYFYWYRQILGQKVEFLVSFYNNEISEKSEIFDDQFSVERPDGSNFTLKIRSTKLEDSAMYFCASSAGTVHNEQFFGPGTRLTVL.

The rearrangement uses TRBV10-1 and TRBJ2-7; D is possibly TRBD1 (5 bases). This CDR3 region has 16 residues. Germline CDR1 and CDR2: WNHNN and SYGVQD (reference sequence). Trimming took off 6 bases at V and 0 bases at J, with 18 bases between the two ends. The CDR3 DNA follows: TGCGCCAGCAGCTCAGGGTTTGGCGTGGGCTCCTACGAGCAGTACTTC. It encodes CASSSGFGVGSYEQYF.

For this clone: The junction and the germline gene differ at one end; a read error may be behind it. CDR3: CASSRIAALIQEAQYF. CDR3 in DNA: TGTGCCAGCAGTCGGATAGCAGCCCTTATCCAAGAGGCCCAGTACTTC. The rearrangement links TRBV28 to TRBJ2-5; no reliable D call. Germline CDR1 reads MDHEN; CDR2 reads SYDVKM. There are 16 residues in the CDR3.

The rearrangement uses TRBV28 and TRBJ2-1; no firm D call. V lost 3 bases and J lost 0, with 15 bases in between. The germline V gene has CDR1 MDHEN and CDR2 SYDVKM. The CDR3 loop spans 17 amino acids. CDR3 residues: CASSFARPLSSYNEQFF. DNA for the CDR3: TGTGCCAGCAGTTTTGCCCGACCCCTAAGCTCCTACAATGAGCAGTTCTTC. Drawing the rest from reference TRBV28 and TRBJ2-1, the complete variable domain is DVKVTQSSRYLVKRTGEKVFLECVQDMDHENMFWYRQDPGLGLRLIYFSYDVKMKEKGDIPEGYSVSREKKERFSLILESASTNQTSMYLCASSFARPLSSYNEQFFGPGTRLTVL.